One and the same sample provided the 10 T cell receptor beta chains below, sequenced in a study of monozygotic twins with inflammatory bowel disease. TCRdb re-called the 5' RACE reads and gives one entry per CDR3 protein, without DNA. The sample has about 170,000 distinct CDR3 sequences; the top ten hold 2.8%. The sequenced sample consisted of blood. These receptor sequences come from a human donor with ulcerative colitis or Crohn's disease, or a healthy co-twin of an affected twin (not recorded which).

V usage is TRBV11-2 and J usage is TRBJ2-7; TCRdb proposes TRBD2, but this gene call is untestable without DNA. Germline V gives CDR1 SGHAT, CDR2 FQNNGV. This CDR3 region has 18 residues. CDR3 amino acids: CASSLDPFSGRAAYEQYF.

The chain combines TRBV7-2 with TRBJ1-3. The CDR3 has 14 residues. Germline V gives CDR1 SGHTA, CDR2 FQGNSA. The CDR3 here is CASRVAPSGNTIYF.

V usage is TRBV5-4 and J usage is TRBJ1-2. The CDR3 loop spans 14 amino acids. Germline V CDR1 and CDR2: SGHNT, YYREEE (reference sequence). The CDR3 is CASSLSGRVDGYTF.

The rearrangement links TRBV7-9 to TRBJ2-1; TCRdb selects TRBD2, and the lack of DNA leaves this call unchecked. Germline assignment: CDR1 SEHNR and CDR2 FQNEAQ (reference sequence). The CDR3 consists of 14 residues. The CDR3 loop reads CASSALGEGNEQFF. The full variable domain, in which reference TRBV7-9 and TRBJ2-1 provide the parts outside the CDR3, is DTGVSQNPRHKITKRGQNVTFRCDPISEHNRLYWYRQTLGQGPEFLTYFQNEAQLEKSRLLSDRFSAERPKGSFSTLEIQRTEQGDSAMYLCASSALGEGNEQFFGPGTRLTVL.

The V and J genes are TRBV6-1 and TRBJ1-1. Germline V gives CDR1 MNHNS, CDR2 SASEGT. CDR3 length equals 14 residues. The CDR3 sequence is CASSELGRTTEAFF.

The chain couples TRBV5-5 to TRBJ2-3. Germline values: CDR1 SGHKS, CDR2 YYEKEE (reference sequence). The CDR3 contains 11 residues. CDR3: CASRQGYTQYF.

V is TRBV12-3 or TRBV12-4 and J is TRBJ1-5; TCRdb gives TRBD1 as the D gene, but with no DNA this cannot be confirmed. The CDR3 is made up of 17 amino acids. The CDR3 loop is CASSPTGSPISNQPQHF.

Here the CDR3 reads CASSLDRGPMYGYTF. The rearrangement uses TRBV5-1 and TRBJ1-2; without DNA, the TCRdb call of TRBD1 cannot be checked. The CDR3 totals 15 residues. Germline CDR1 SGHRS, CDR2 YFSETQ.

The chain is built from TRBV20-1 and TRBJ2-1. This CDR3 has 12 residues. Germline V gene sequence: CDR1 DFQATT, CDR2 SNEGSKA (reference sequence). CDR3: CSTNYAYNKQFF.

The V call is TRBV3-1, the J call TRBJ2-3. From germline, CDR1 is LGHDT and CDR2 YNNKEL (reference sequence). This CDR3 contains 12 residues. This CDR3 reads CASSSFTNTQYF.